The 6 T cell receptor beta chains presented below share a single source sample, sequenced in a study of shared clonotypes between healthy human individuals (dated by TCRdb to the early 2020s). Library prep was done by the immunoSEQ multiplex PCR assay. The clones in this table, taken by TCRdb from immuneACCESS, are in-frame only. Not every clone is retained; where verified, under half of the shortfall comes from an unresolved V gene, and the cause of the rest is unknown. This sample is represented by over a million clones; around 82% of them were singletons. The leading ten clones occupy roughly 0.62% of the sample. Sequences were obtained from memory CD4+ T cells from PBMCs. The cell subset or site label, read with the paper, signifies: CD45RA-negative fraction. The receptors stem from a young man in good health. Some clones in this sample may be carry-over from other donors' samples.

V gene TRBV5-1 combines with J gene TRBJ1-2, with D perhaps TRBD1 (6 bases). Trimming removed 3 bases from V and 4 bases from J, with 13 bases in between. In germline, CDR1 is SGHRS, CDR2 YFSETQ. This CDR3 is 14 amino acids long. In nucleotides, the CDR3 is TGCGCCAGCAGCTCGGGACAAACCGCCTATGGCTACACCTTC. Its translation is CASSSGQTAYGYTF. Full variable domain (rest looked up from reference TRBV5-1 and TRBJ1-2): KAGVTQTPRYLIKTRGQQVTLSCSPISGHRSVSWYQQTPGQGLQFLFEYFSETQRNKGNFPGRFSGRQFSNSRSEMNVSTLELGDSALYLCASSSGQTAYGYTFGSGTRLTVV.

The rearrangement uses TRBV10-3 and TRBJ2-1; TRBD2 matches 9 bases. CDR1 and CDR2 (germline): ENHRY, SYGVKD. CDR3 length equals 14 residues. The V and J ends lost 0 bases and 10 bases, in that order; junction bases with no gene match: 4. In DNA form, the CDR3 reads TGTGCCATCAGTGAGTCGACTAGCGGACAAGAGCAGTTCTTC. It encodes CAISESTSGQEQFF.

Notes on this clone: Only one base separates this from a far larger clonotype, so it likely reflects a read error. The J gene is TRBJ2-7, the V gene TRBV18; D might be TRBD2 (7 bases). There are 14 residues in the CDR3. CDR1 and CDR2 from the germline V gene are KGHSH and LQKENI. Here the CDR3 reads CANSRGAGTYEQYF. The CDR3 DNA is TGTGCCAACTCACGGGGGGCGGGGACCTACGAGCAGTACTTC.

This clone was recorded once. The J gene is TRBJ2-6, the V gene TRBV11-1; 7 bases agree with TRBD1. CDR3 length: 18 amino acids. CDR1 and CDR2 from the germline V gene are SGHAT and FQDESV (reference sequence). With 3 bases clipped from V and 0 bases from J, the junction kept 8 bases outside the gene matches. CDR3 nucleotide sequence: TGTGCCAGCAGCTTTTACAGGGGAATCCGCTCTGGGGCCAACGTCCTGACTTTC. Encoded protein: CASSFYRGIRSGANVLTF.

This clone was counted once. Within the sample, other DNA sequences also encode this same CDR3. The chain couples TRBV18 to TRBJ2-1, with TRBD2 identical over 10 bases. Germline lookup yields CDR1 KGHSH and CDR2 LQKENI. The CDR3 extends over 15 amino acids. The V segment lost 3 bases and the J segment 4 bases; nucleotides outside the gene matches: 3. The CDR3 is CASSPLAGVYNEQFF. For the CDR3, the DNA is TGTGCCAGCTCACCCCTAGCGGGGGTATACAATGAGCAGTTCTTC.

The rearrangement links TRBV28 to TRBJ1-5; D not resolved. Germline V CDR1 and CDR2: MDHEN, SYDVKM. Between the trimmed V and J ends, which lost 3 bases and 8 bases, there was a span of 14 bases. This CDR3 comprises 14 residues. CDR3 sequence (DNA): TGTGCCAGCAGTTTCACGAAGGGAATAAAGCCCCAGCATTTT. Protein sequence: CASSFTKGIKPQHF.